The 5 T cell receptor beta chains below come from one sample, sequenced in a study of blood T cells in healthy people across ages (dated by TCRdb to 2014 to 2015). The receptor library was made with 5' RACE. TCRdb records Illumina HiSeq 2500 as the sequencer. A second PCR of roughly 7 to 12 cycles was run with a J-beta primer mix and a sample-barcoded 5' primer. In TCRdb, the public reads were trimmed at Q25 with fastp and aligned with MiXCR, with productive beta chains retained. When rows share a CDR3 protein, they turn into one entry using the most common DNA and genes. The sample includes 1.5 million to 2 million distinct CDR3 sequences, with roughly 27% observed a single time. Clones ranked in the top ten supply 6.5% to 8.5% of the sample. The sequenced sample was blood. The receptors were sampled from a young woman in good health.

In this sample, this clonotype turned up a few times. The genes are TRBV18 and TRBJ2-1; weak D call: TRBD2 (6 bases). V lost 2 bases and J 3 bases, leaving 11 bases between the germline ends. Germline V gene data show CDR1 as KGHSH and CDR2 as LQKENI. CDR3 length equals 15 residues. CDR3 nucleotides: TGTGCCAGCTCACCAGGCGGGACCGTCTACAATGAGCAGTTCTTC. Its translation is CASSPGGTVYNEQFF. The full variable domain, with the rest looked up from reference TRBV18 and TRBJ2-1, is NAGVMQNPRHLVRRRGQEARLRCSPMKGHSHVYWYRQLPEEGLKFMVYLQKENIIDESGMPKERFSAEFPKEGPSILRIQQVVRGDSAAYFCASSPGGTVYNEQFFGPGTRLTVL.

This clonotype showed up just a few times. The rearrangement joins TRBV15 to TRBJ2-5, with D perhaps matching TRBD2 (6 bases). Germline CDR1 reads LNHNV; CDR2 reads YYDKDF (reference sequence). V shed 0 bases and J shed 4 bases, with 15 bases lying between them. The CDR3 length is 16 residues. The CDR3 spells CATSRDSLGGAETQYF. CDR3 DNA: TGTGCCACCAGCAGAGATAGTCTGGGCGGGGCAGAGACCCAGTACTTC.

This clonotype was counted many times. As DNA, the CDR3 is TGTGCCAGCAGCTTAGCGGGGACTAGCCGCGGGGAGACCCAGTACTTC. This translates into CASSLAGTSRGETQYF. V gene TRBV7-2 combines with J gene TRBJ2-5, with 9 bases aligning to TRBD2. Germline trimming cut 0 bases from V and 5 bases from J; bases unmatched to any gene: 7. CDR3 length equals 16 residues. Germline V gives CDR1 SGHTA, CDR2 FQGNSA.

For this clonotype: Given a much more abundant clone one base away, this may be a read error. The chain carries TRBV4-3 and TRBJ2-1; D gene unclear. V lost 8 bases and J lost 7, with 27 bases in between. This CDR3 is 17 amino acids long. The germline V gene has CDR1 LGHNA and CDR2 YSLEER. The DNA of the CDR3 is TGCGCCAGCGGCCGCTCCCACAGCCCAGTGAATAGAAATGAGCAGTTCTTC. It yields the protein CASGRSHSPVNRNEQFF.

With regard to this clonotype: A single base separates this from a much larger clone, so it may be a read error. The CDR3 DNA follows: TGTGCCAGCAGCTTCATCAACACTGAAGCTTTCTTT. Protein: CASSFINTEAFF. This chain links TRBV7-2 with TRBJ1-1, with no clear D. V was trimmed by 3 bases and J by 2 bases, leaving 4 bases between them. Germline values: CDR1 SGHTA, CDR2 FQGNSA. This CDR3 region has 12 residues.